This is a list of T cell receptor beta chains from one sample in a study of T-cell reconstitution after alpha-beta-depleted transplantation in children. TCRdb redid the calling of the PCR reads with MiXCR, one entry per CDR3 protein. Of 95,000 to 150,000 distinct CDR3 sequences in the sample, approximately 22% were seen once. The material was PBMCs, mostly from graft donor cells, obtained 180 days after TCRalphabeta/CD19-depleted stem cell transplant. The receptors derive from a male patient aged 2-15 years who had a stem cell transplant for chronic granulomatous disease, so the T cells may come from the graft donor. Each CDR3 is given without its conserved first and last residue.

V gene: TRBV20-1
CDR3 protein: SARYWDRVPDTQY

V gene: TRBV12-3/TRBV12-4
CDR3 protein: ASRGQGYNSPLH

V gene: TRBV3-1
CDR3 protein: ASSQSGLAGYGRN

V gene: TRBV5-1
CDR3 protein: ASSLEARPTYEQY

V gene: TRBV27
CDR3 protein: ASRRSVTGGIYNEQF

V gene: TRBV7-2
CDR3 protein: ASSQGTDTQY

V gene: TRBV11-2
CDR3 protein: ASSSPRLAGEGMSYNEQF

V gene: TRBV7-6
CDR3 protein: ASSLVVSGNTIY

V gene: TRBV20-1
CDR3 protein: SASPTGRTDTQY

V gene: TRBV3-1
CDR3 protein: ASSQPSGVPRWTQY

V gene: TRBV7-9
CDR3 protein: ASSLAGTGEY

V gene: TRBV20-1
CDR3 protein: TEGGPDTQY

V gene: TRBV7-9
CDR3 protein: ASSSRTSGGREQF

V gene: TRBV12-3/TRBV12-4
CDR3 protein: ASSLVLNTEAF

V gene: TRBV7-2
CDR3 protein: ASIPSGSSYNEQF

V gene: TRBV5-1
CDR3 protein: ASSPAVVDTETQY